This T cell receptor (beta chain) was recorded in a study of blood T cell repertoires in COVID-19 (dated by TCRdb to 2020 to 2022). In terms of the full investigation: Samples from collaborators originated in the United States, Italy and Spain and spanned both the acute and convalescent phases of COVID-19. The material from the prospective study consisted of cDNA or gDNA derived from T cells, B-cell-depleted T cells, or PBMCs. Deeply sampled blood TCRbeta repertoires from subjects exposed to, actively infected with, or recovered from COVID-19 were included in the dataset. A freely available public database, intended as a resource for researchers studying the immune response to SARS-CoV-2, is where the repertoires were released. Samples came from the ongoing ImmuneRACE study (first 160 participants) plus 1,254 subjects from 6 global collaborators. The sample metadata nearly always contained a de-identified subject ID, COVID-19 status, age in years and sex. Where HLA class I and class II types were available, the types were taken from metadata supplied by the sample provider, not from assay-based typing.

One collaborating source in Seattle enrolled patients while the patients were actively infected and followed the patients over time throughout the course of disease. Collaborating institutions collected whole blood in K2EDTA tubes following their own protocols. For TCRbeta analysis, collaborators shipped samples in one of three forms: frozen whole blood, isolated PBMCs, or DNA extracted from either of those sample types. About this clone: The antigen it recognizes is unknown. Base qualities are not recorded, but no much larger clone differs from it by a single base.

General study outcomes and caveats: Clinical and demographic metadata were provided uncurated, with the amount varying by source and participant.

The immunoSEQ Assay, a bias-controlled multiplex PCR, was used to amplify TCRbeta CDR3 regions from genomic DNA. The authors processed their data as follows. The number of nucleated cells in each sample was estimated from the amplification of reference gene primers within the assay. To quantify the absolute abundance of each unique TCRbeta CDR3 rearrangement, sequence reads were collapsed and filtered. For each sample, productive Simpson clonality was calculated as the square root of Simpson's diversity index over productive rearrangements. Here the immuneACCESS table is served through TCRdb, limited to in-frame sequences with V and J called. Missing clones are a known gap in these copies; in checked studies unresolved V genes cover under half, and the rest lacks a known reason. The DNA gave D and trimming, while V, J and clone size come from that table. The sample records 250,000 to 350,000 clones, about 90% of which are singletons. Clones ranked in the top ten supply around 11% of the sample.

CDR1 is given as MNHEY and CDR2 as SVGEGT, both from the germline V gene. There are 16 amino acids in the CDR3, from cysteine to phenylalanine inclusive. Of all the DNA, just the CDR3 is kept, 48 bases in frame from base 1. V is trimmed back by 0 bases and J by 4 bases, and the junction contains 8 bases that no gene match accounts for. This receptor chain uses TRBV6-2 or TRBV6-3 and TRBJ2-5, with 7 middle bases fitting TRBD2. The sequencing input was peripheral blood. The TCR originated in a woman under 40 with COVID-19, enrolled during active disease. The DNA sequence is TGTGCCAGCAGTTACTCCGCGGGAGACACTGCAGAGACCCAGTACTTC. The resulting protein is CASSYSAGDTAETQYF.